A selection of T cell receptor beta chains follows, all from one sample in a study of T cell changes during pregnancy in multiple sclerosis. Method: immunoSEQ multiplex PCR; TCRdb's copy keeps in-frame clones and lacks some. The sample has some 21,000 clones, roughly 90% seen once. The source was CD4+ T cells from peripheral blood mononuclear cells, collected in the third trimester of pregnancy. The receptors here all came from a female donor with multiple sclerosis, enrolled in a pregnancy study. Both conserved end residues are part of each CDR3. The D gene is left open where the match is weak. Clone size is not always given. Where it is, it says once, few, many or a class for expanded clones.

abundance: -
j_gene: TRBJ2-3
v_gene: TRBV5-6
d_gene: TRBD2
CDR3aa: CASSLMVAGGGDTQYF
CDR3nt: TGTGCCAGCAGCTTGATGGTAGCGGGGGGGGGAGATACGCAGTATTTT

abundance: -
j_gene: TRBJ2-3
v_gene: TRBV11-1
d_gene: TRBD2
CDR3aa: CASSLRGGWTSEGDTQYF
CDR3nt: TGTGCCAGCAGCTTAAGGGGGGGGTGGACTAGCGAAGGAGATACGCAGTATTTT

abundance: once
j_gene: TRBJ2-7
v_gene: TRBV10-3
d_gene: TRBD1
CDR3aa: CASRDRSLTYEQYF
CDR3nt: TGTGCCTCGAGGGACAGGAGTCTGACCTACGAGCAGTACTTC

abundance: -
j_gene: TRBJ1-2
v_gene: TRBV6-1
d_gene: TRBD1
CDR3aa: CASTSPGGSYRYTF
CDR3nt: TGTGCCAGCACTTCCCCAGGGGGCTCTTATCGCTACACCTTC

abundance: -
j_gene: TRBJ2-2
v_gene: TRBV4-3
d_gene: -
CDR3aa: CASSQTGHYTGELFF
CDR3nt: TGCGCCAGCAGCCAGACGGGACATTACACCGGGGAGCTGTTTTTT

abundance: -
j_gene: TRBJ2-3
v_gene: TRBV5-1
d_gene: TRBD2
CDR3aa: CASRGPRTSGSYTDTQYF
CDR3nt: TGCGCCAGCAGGGGGCCACGGACTAGCGGGAGTTACACAGATACGCAGTATTTT

abundance: -
j_gene: TRBJ2-7
v_gene: TRBV4-1
d_gene: TRBD2
CDR3aa: CASSQVYSSGGKYEQYF
CDR3nt: TGCGCCAGCAGCCAAGTCTATAGTAGCGGGGGGAAGTACGAGCAGTACTTC

abundance: -
j_gene: TRBJ2-1
v_gene: TRBV5-5
d_gene: -
CDR3aa: CASSLDRVTYNEQFF
CDR3nt: TGTGCCAGCAGCTTGGATCGGGTGACTTACAATGAGCAGTTCTTC

abundance: -
j_gene: TRBJ2-2
v_gene: TRBV7-9
d_gene: TRBD1
CDR3aa: CASSERQGPNTGELFF
CDR3nt: TGTGCCAGCAGCGAAAGACAGGGGCCTAACACCGGGGAGCTGTTTTTT

abundance: -
j_gene: TRBJ1-5
v_gene: TRBV15
d_gene: -
CDR3aa: CATSRRQVSEPVEQPQHF
CDR3nt: TGTGCCACCAGCAGACGACAGGTTTCTGAACCGGTAGAGCAGCCCCAGCATTTT

abundance: -
j_gene: TRBJ2-1
v_gene: TRBV5-4
d_gene: TRBD1
CDR3aa: CASSSGTALGNEQFF
CDR3nt: TGTGCCAGCAGCTCCGGGACAGCGTTAGGAAATGAGCAGTTCTTC

abundance: -
j_gene: TRBJ1-2
v_gene: TRBV5-1
d_gene: TRBD1
CDR3aa: CASSSGQDTYDYTF
CDR3nt: TGCGCCAGCAGCTCCGGACAGGACACCTATGACTACACCTTC

abundance: -
j_gene: TRBJ2-3
v_gene: TRBV30
d_gene: -
CDR3aa: CAWSVLRGATDTQYF
CDR3nt: TGTGCCTGGAGTGTACTGCGGGGAGCCACAGATACGCAGTATTTT

abundance: once
j_gene: TRBJ1-2
v_gene: TRBV5-1
d_gene: TRBD1
CDR3aa: CASSLTVFRQGAYGYTF
CDR3nt: TGCGCCAGCAGCTTGACCGTATTTCGACAGGGGGCTTATGGCTACACCTTC

abundance: -
j_gene: TRBJ1-2
v_gene: TRBV5-1
d_gene: -
CDR3aa: CASSLESVNYGYTF
CDR3nt: TGCGCCAGCAGCTTGGAATCCGTAAACTATGGCTACACCTTC

abundance: -
j_gene: TRBJ2-7
v_gene: TRBV5-1
d_gene: -
CDR3aa: CASSYRENEQYF
CDR3nt: TGCGCCAGCAGCTACAGGGAGAACGAGCAGTACTTC

abundance: -
j_gene: TRBJ2-2
v_gene: TRBV7-6
d_gene: -
CDR3aa: CASRFQEDTGELFF
CDR3nt: TGTGCCAGCAGGTTTCAGGAGGACACCGGGGAGCTGTTTTTT

abundance: -
j_gene: TRBJ1-2
v_gene: TRBV2
d_gene: -
CDR3aa: CASSVRAGYDGYTF
CDR3nt: TGTGCCAGCAGTGTCAGGGCAGGGTATGATGGCTACACCTTC

abundance: -
j_gene: TRBJ2-5
v_gene: TRBV5-1
d_gene: -
CDR3aa: CASSLKLQGQETQYF
CDR3nt: TGCGCCAGCAGCCTCAAACTACAGGGACAAGAGACCCAGTACTTC

abundance: once
j_gene: TRBJ1-3
v_gene: TRBV30
d_gene: -
CDR3aa: CAWSVGGRNTIYF
CDR3nt: TGTGCCTGGAGTGTAGGCGGCCGAAACACCATATATTTT

abundance: -
j_gene: TRBJ2-5
v_gene: TRBV7-9
d_gene: -
CDR3aa: CASSFRQGRWETQYF
CDR3nt: TGTGCCAGCAGCTTCCGTCAGGGTCGGTGGGAGACCCAGTACTTC

abundance: -
j_gene: TRBJ1-3
v_gene: TRBV7-8
d_gene: TRBD1
CDR3aa: CASSLVQGLGNTIYF
CDR3nt: TGTGCCAGCAGCTTAGTACAGGGGCTAGGAAACACCATATATTTT

abundance: once
j_gene: TRBJ1-2
v_gene: TRBV5-5
d_gene: TRBD1
CDR3aa: CASSLRSQGDYGYTF
CDR3nt: TGTGCCAGCAGCTTGAGGTCACAGGGGGACTATGGCTACACCTTC

abundance: -
j_gene: TRBJ1-5
v_gene: TRBV5-1
d_gene: -
CDR3aa: CASSPGDSNQPQHF
CDR3nt: TGCGCCAGCAGCCCAGGGGATAGCAATCAGCCCCAGCATTTT

abundance: -
j_gene: TRBJ1-1
v_gene: TRBV25-1
d_gene: -
CDR3aa: CASSRNTEAFF
CDR3nt: TGTGCCAGCAGCAGGAACACTGAAGCTTTCTTT

abundance: -
j_gene: TRBJ2-1
v_gene: TRBV5-1
d_gene: TRBD1
CDR3aa: CASSLVQGVIDEQFF
CDR3nt: TGCGCCAGCAGCTTGGTTCAGGGGGTTATCGATGAGCAGTTCTTC

abundance: -
j_gene: TRBJ2-2
v_gene: TRBV6-1
d_gene: TRBD1
CDR3aa: CASREQGASTGELFF
CDR3nt: TGTGCCAGCAGGGAACAGGGGGCTTCAACCGGGGAGCTGTTTTTT

abundance: -
j_gene: TRBJ2-7
v_gene: TRBV30
d_gene: -
CDR3aa: CAWSVPGLRIYEQYF
CDR3nt: TGTGCCTGGAGTGTACCAGGACTCCGCATCTACGAGCAGTACTTC

abundance: once
j_gene: TRBJ1-5
v_gene: TRBV5-5
d_gene: TRBD1
CDR3aa: CASSLGLAGGRFGQPQHF
CDR3nt: TGTGCCAGCAGCTTGGGTTTGGCAGGGGGTAGATTTGGACAGCCCCAGCATTTT

abundance: -
j_gene: TRBJ1-4
v_gene: TRBV4-1
d_gene: TRBD1
CDR3aa: CASSQPGQGLLWTNEKLFF
CDR3nt: TGCGCCAGCAGCCAACCGGGACAGGGGCTCCTTTGGACTAATGAAAAACTGTTTTTT

abundance: once
j_gene: TRBJ1-2
v_gene: TRBV5-1
d_gene: TRBD1
CDR3aa: CASSLGQGAEGYTF
CDR3nt: TGCGCCAGCAGCCTTGGCCAGGGGGCTGAGGGCTACACCTTC

abundance: few
j_gene: TRBJ1-6
v_gene: TRBV6-1
d_gene: TRBD1
CDR3aa: CANGPGQGGSPLHF
CDR3nt: TGTGCCAACGGTCCGGGACAGGGGGGGTCACCCCTCCACTTT

abundance: -
j_gene: TRBJ2-7
v_gene: TRBV7-6
d_gene: -
CDR3aa: CASSWGHDEQYF
CDR3nt: TGTGCCAGCAGCTGGGGGCACGACGAGCAGTACTTC

abundance: -
j_gene: TRBJ2-5
v_gene: TRBV9
d_gene: TRBD1
CDR3aa: CASSPGTVGPAETQYF
CDR3nt: TGTGCCAGCAGCCCAGGGACAGTGGGCCCGGCAGAGACCCAGTACTTC

abundance: -
j_gene: TRBJ2-5
v_gene: TRBV7-9
d_gene: TRBD2
CDR3aa: CASSLRGEGETQYF
CDR3nt: TGTGCCAGCAGCTTACGGGGGGAGGGGGAGACCCAGTACTTC

abundance: once
j_gene: TRBJ2-1
v_gene: TRBV7-3
d_gene: -
CDR3aa: CASSLNQGRPEQFF
CDR3nt: TGTGCCAGCAGCTTAAATCAGGGAAGGCCTGAGCAGTTCTTC

abundance: once
j_gene: TRBJ2-2
v_gene: TRBV11-2
d_gene: -
CDR3aa: CASSFRGTGELFF
CDR3nt: TGTGCCAGCAGCTTCCGGGGCACCGGGGAGCTGTTTTTT

abundance: -
j_gene: TRBJ2-3
v_gene: TRBV29-1
d_gene: TRBD1
CDR3aa: CSVDIGQGGDTQYF
CDR3nt: TGCAGCGTTGACATAGGACAGGGAGGAGATACGCAGTATTTT

abundance: once
j_gene: TRBJ2-2
v_gene: TRBV1
d_gene: -
CDR3aa: CTSSHNGTSGTNTGELFF
CDR3nt: TGCACCAGCAGCCACAACGGGACTAGCGGCACGAACACCGGGGAGCTGTTTTTT

abundance: -
j_gene: TRBJ2-3
v_gene: TRBV9
d_gene: TRBD2
CDR3aa: CASSVEAGATDTQYF
CDR3nt: TGTGCCAGCAGCGTAGAAGCGGGGGCCACAGATACGCAGTATTTT

abundance: -
j_gene: TRBJ2-1
v_gene: TRBV5-1
d_gene: TRBD2
CDR3aa: CASSFAGVDEQFF
CDR3nt: TGCGCCAGCAGCTTTGCGGGGGTGGATGAGCAGTTCTTC

abundance: -
j_gene: TRBJ2-3
v_gene: TRBV7-3
d_gene: TRBD1
CDR3aa: CASSLGQTKTDTQYF
CDR3nt: TGTGCCAGCAGCTTGGGACAGACAAAGACAGATACGCAGTATTTT

abundance: -
j_gene: TRBJ1-2
v_gene: TRBV18
d_gene: TRBD1
CDR3aa: CASSPPFSDRGRPDYGYTF
CDR3nt: TGTGCCAGCTCACCACCGTTCTCGGACAGGGGCCGACCGGACTATGGCTACACCTTC

abundance: -
j_gene: TRBJ2-5
v_gene: TRBV9
d_gene: TRBD2
CDR3aa: CASSVVAGGGKETQYF
CDR3nt: TGTGCCAGCAGCGTCGTAGCGGGGGGCGGAAAAGAGACCCAGTACTTC

abundance: -
j_gene: TRBJ2-7
v_gene: TRBV7-9
d_gene: -
CDR3aa: CASSSTVYEQYF
CDR3nt: TGTGCCAGCAGCTCAACAGTATACGAGCAGTACTTC

abundance: few
j_gene: TRBJ2-7
v_gene: TRBV7-3
d_gene: -
CDR3aa: CASSLIVELAGEQYF
CDR3nt: TGTGCCAGCAGCTTAATCGTAGAGCTGGCGGGGGAGCAGTACTTC

abundance: -
j_gene: TRBJ1-4
v_gene: TRBV7-2
d_gene: TRBD1
CDR3aa: CASSSDRGLDEKLFF
CDR3nt: TGTGCCAGCAGCTCCGACAGGGGTTTAGACGAAAAACTGTTTTTT

abundance: once
j_gene: TRBJ1-6
v_gene: TRBV10-1
d_gene: TRBD1
CDR3aa: CASSESGTGYSPLHF
CDR3nt: TGCGCCAGCAGTGAGTCGGGGACAGGGTATTCACCCCTCCACTTT

abundance: once
j_gene: TRBJ2-2
v_gene: TRBV29-1
d_gene: -
CDR3aa: CSVGGIAETNTGELFF
CDR3nt: TGCAGCGTCGGAGGGATTGCAGAGACGAACACCGGGGAGCTGTTTTTT